This passage covers 21 T cell receptor beta chains from one sample sequenced in a study of beta chain features in type 1 diabetes. Reverse transcription of all isolated RNA meant that expressed TCRB transcripts were sequenced. Sequencing used immunoSEQ multiplex PCR; TCRdb keeps in-frame clones, though not all of them. This sample has more than 60,000 clones; 59% occur once, and the top ten carry 2% to 2.5%. Sequenced sample: Tregs from blood. These receptors were taken from a woman under 30 in good health.

This chain uses TRBV5-1 with TRBJ2-4; 7 bases map to TRBD1. This CDR3 contains 14 residues. V trimming: 4 bases; J trimming: 5 bases; junction bases outside the gene matches: 6. The germline CDR1 and CDR2 sequences are SGHRS and YFSETQ. The CDR3 region is CASSDPGQQNIQYF. Written as DNA, the CDR3 is TGCGCCAGCAGCGACCCGGGACAGCAAAACATTCAGTACTTC.

V usage is TRBV2 and J usage is TRBJ1-3; D is uncertain. Deletions cut 3 bases from V and 6 bases from J, with 15 bases between. The CDR3 is 15 residues long. The germline CDR1 and CDR2 sequences are SNHLY and FYNNEI. As DNA, the CDR3 is TGTGCCAGCAGTGACAGCGGCAGCCCGGCAAACACCATATATTTT. Encoded protein: CASSDSGSPANTIYF. Drawing the rest from reference TRBV2 and TRBJ1-3, the complete variable domain is EPEVTQTPSHQVTQMGQEVILRCVPISNHLYFYWYRQILGQKVEFLVSFYNNEISEKSEIFDDQFSVERPDGSNFTLKIRSTKLEDSAMYFCASSDSGSPANTIYFGEGSWLTVV.

The rearrangement joins TRBV7-2 to TRBJ1-2; 9 nucleotides line up with TRBD1. J gave up 3 bases and V 2 bases, and 1 base lay outside the gene matches. Germline loops: CDR1 SGHTA, CDR2 FQGNSA. The CDR3 contains 14 residues. The CDR3 DNA sequence: TGTGCCAGCAGCTTACGGACAGGGGACTATGGCTACACCTTC. This translates into CASSLRTGDYGYTF.

V usage is TRBV7-2 and J usage is TRBJ2-2; possible D gene TRBD2, 5 bases. CDR1 and CDR2 from the germline V gene are SGHTA and FQGNSA. Trimming cost V 0 bases and J 7 bases, with 12 bases left between them. The CDR3 has 15 amino acids. CDR3 sequence reads: CASSLARGFYGELFF. As DNA, the CDR3 is TGTGCCAGCAGCTTAGCGAGAGGGTTCTACGGGGAGCTGTTTTTT.

J is TRBJ2-3 and V is TRBV5-6; 8 bases are shared with TRBD2. CDR3 size: 15 residues. V shed 0 bases, J shed 5 bases, and the junction held 5 bases outside the gene matches. Germline-derived CDR1 and CDR2 are SGHDT and YYEEEE. The CDR3 nucleotides read TGTGCCAGCAGCTTGGAAAGGAGCGGGGGAGATACGCAGTATTTT. Residues: CASSLERSGGDTQYF.

The rearrangement joins TRBV18 to TRBJ1-1; D is possibly TRBD1 (6 bases). V lost 3 bases and J lost 1, with 15 bases in between. Germline-derived CDR1 and CDR2 are KGHSH and LQKENI. This CDR3 contains 16 residues. DNA for the CDR3: TGTGCCAGCTCACCCCCTAACAGGGTTCCGAACACTGAAGCTTTCTTT. This encodes CASSPPNRVPNTEAFF.

The chain recombines TRBV5-1 with TRBJ2-7, with D possibly being TRBD2 (5 bases). CDR1 and CDR2 (germline): SGHRS, YFSETQ. Trimming shortened V by 3 bases and J by 5 bases, and 12 bases separated the two germline ends. The CDR3 contains 13 residues. CDR3 sequence (DNA): TGCGCCAGCAGCTCAGTTCTGGGAGACGAGCAGTACTTC. Protein sequence: CASSSVLGDEQYF. The full variable domain, in which reference TRBV5-1 and TRBJ2-7 provide the parts outside the CDR3, is KAGVTQTPRYLIKTRGQQVTLSCSPISGHRSVSWYQQTPGQGLQFLFEYFSETQRNKGNFPGRFSGRQFSNSRSEMNVSTLELGDSALYLCASSSVLGDEQYFGPGTRLTVT.

This chain links TRBV6-4 with TRBJ1-1; D gene unclear. The CDR3 runs 15 residues. Germline CDR1 is MRHNA and CDR2 is SNTAGT. V was cut by 6 bases and J by 3 bases, with 17 bases left in between. Written as DNA, the CDR3 is TGTGCCAGCAGACCAACACCTGGGCGGGACACTGAAGCTTTCTTT. Its protein is CASRPTPGRDTEAFF.

The chain employs TRBV7-2 and TRBJ1-5; D may be TRBD1 (6 bases). The germline gives CDR1 SGHTA, CDR2 FQGNSA. The CDR3 contains 14 residues. V dropped 2 bases and J dropped 5 bases, with 10 bases sitting between them. The CDR3 coding sequence is TGTGCCAGCAGCTTATGGGGGGGCGATCAGCCCCAGCATTTT. Protein product: CASSLWGGDQPQHF.

This rearrangement joins TRBV19 to TRBJ1-5, with D maybe TRBD1 (5 bases). V shed 8 bases and J shed 6 bases, with 14 bases lying between them. Germline V CDR1 and CDR2: LNHDA, SQIVND (reference sequence). The CDR3 contains 13 residues. The CDR3 nucleotides read TGTGCCAGTGTAGCCCAGGGAGGTCAGCCCCAGCATTTT. Translating it yields CASVAQGGQPQHF.

The chain is built from TRBV6-1 and TRBJ2-7, with 7 bases matching TRBD1. J was trimmed by 2 bases and V by 6 bases; bases with no gene match: 10. CDR1 and CDR2 (germline): MNHNS, SASEGT. This CDR3 has 15 amino acids. CDR3 loop: CASRRGTGDPYEQYF. DNA of the CDR3: TGTGCCAGCAGAAGGGGAACAGGGGACCCCTACGAGCAGTACTTC.

This chain connects TRBV4-2 to TRBJ2-1; perhaps TRBD2 as D (6 bases). CDR3 size: 18 residues. V was shortened by 0 bases and J by 3 bases, with 18 bases between the two germline ends. Germline CDR1 LGHNA, CDR2 YNFKEQ. CDR3 protein: CASSQDLSGRAGYNEQFF. CDR3 nucleotide sequence: TGTGCCAGCAGCCAAGATCTCAGCGGGCGGGCGGGCTACAATGAGCAGTTCTTC.

The V gene is TRBV7-8, the J gene TRBJ1-5, with TRBD1 matching 11 bases. Germline CDR1 is SGHVS and CDR2 is FQNEAQ. V lost 5 bases to trimming and J lost 6 bases; unmatched junction nucleotides: 9. The CDR3 loop spans 16 amino acids. CDR3 residues: CASSQGGQGARQPQHF. The CDR3, as DNA: TGTGCCAGCAGCCAGGGAGGACAGGGGGCTCGTCAGCCCCAGCATTTT.

This clone was seen a few times. The chain links TRBV19 to TRBJ2-7; the D gene is possibly TRBD2 (5 bases). The CDR3 is made up of 16 amino acids. V lost 5 bases, J lost 6 bases, and 23 bases lay in between. The germline V gene encodes CDR1 LNHDA and CDR2 SQIVND (reference sequence). The CDR3 DNA is TGTGCCAGTAGTCGGGGATTGGTAGGCGTCGGGTTCGAGCAGTACTTC. Residues: CASSRGLVGVGFEQYF.

This sequence joins TRBV5-4 and TRBJ1-3; 7 bases are a match to TRBD1. Germline V gene data show CDR1 as SGHNT and CDR2 as YYREEE (reference sequence). Trimming at V came to 0 bases and at J to 0 bases, leaving 0 bases not matched to a gene. This CDR3 is 15 amino acids long. The CDR3 is CASSLGDSSGNTIYF. DNA for the CDR3: TGTGCCAGCAGCTTGGGGGACAGCTCTGGAAACACCATATATTTT.

The rearrangement uses TRBV6-5 and TRBJ1-5; weak D call: TRBD1 (6 bases). V was cut by 5 bases and J by 7 bases, with 12 bases left in between. Germline V gene data show CDR1 as MNHEY and CDR2 as SVGAGI. This CDR3 is built from 13 residues. This CDR3 reads CASSVQQGQPQHF. As DNA, the CDR3 is TGTGCCAGCAGTGTCCAACAGGGACAGCCCCAGCATTTT.

Only a few counts were recorded for this clone. The chain links TRBV6-5 to TRBJ1-2; unclear D gene. V was cut by 2 bases and J by 6 bases, with 10 bases left in between. CDR1 and CDR2 from the germline V gene are MNHEY and SVGAGI. The CDR3 loop spans 13 amino acids. CDR3 region: CASSYAQDHGYTF. The CDR3 bases are TGTGCCAGCAGTTACGCCCAGGATCATGGCTACACCTTC.

The rearrangement joins TRBV18 to TRBJ2-1; no clear D gene. The V gene's germline CDR1 is KGHSH and CDR2 LQKENI. CDR3 length: 15 residues. V lost 1 base to trimming and J lost 0 bases, with 7 bases between them. The CDR3 DNA reads as TGTGCCAGCTCACCACTAATTAGCTCCTACAATGAGCAGTTCTTC. It is translated as CASSPLISSYNEQFF. Variable domain in full (rest from reference TRBV18 and TRBJ2-1): NAGVMQNPRHLVRRRGQEARLRCSPMKGHSHVYWYRQLPEEGLKFMVYLQKENIIDESGMPKERFSAEFPKEGPSILRIQQVVRGDSAAYFCASSPLISSYNEQFFGPGTRLTVL.

V usage is TRBV19 and J usage is TRBJ1-2; tentatively, D is TRBD1 (6 bases). The CDR3 contains 14 residues. V gave up 5 bases and J gave up 2 bases, with 12 bases separating them. CDR1 and CDR2 from the germline V gene are LNHDA and SQIVND (reference sequence). CDR3 protein: CASSLRGQNYGYTF. The CDR3 nucleotides read TGTGCCAGTAGTCTCCGAGGACAGAACTATGGCTACACCTTC. The variable domain in full, with the rest retrieved from reference TRBV19 and TRBJ1-2, is DGGITQSPKYLFRKEGQNVTLSCEQNLNHDAMYWYRQDPGQGLRLIYYSQIVNDFQKGDIAEGYSVSREKKESFPLTVTSAQKNPTAFYLCASSLRGQNYGYTFGSGTRLTVV.

The chain is built from TRBV29-1 and TRBJ1-2; 7 positions match TRBD1. The trim removed 2 bases at V and 0 bases at J, leaving 3 bases unmatched. Germline CDR1 SQVTM, CDR2 ANQGSEA. The CDR3 has 14 amino acids. The chain's CDR3 is CSVERGPANYGYTF. For the CDR3, the DNA is TGCAGCGTTGAAAGGGGGCCCGCTAACTATGGCTACACCTTC.

This chain links TRBV30 with TRBJ2-1, with TRBD2 as a possible D gene (5 bases). The CDR3 is 12 residues long. The V gene's germline CDR1 is GTSNPN and CDR2 SVGIG (reference sequence). Trimming cost V 3 bases and J 6 bases, with 9 bases left between them. The CDR3 is CAWSLSGNEQFF. The CDR3 nucleotides are TGTGCCTGGAGCCTGAGCGGCAATGAGCAGTTCTTC.